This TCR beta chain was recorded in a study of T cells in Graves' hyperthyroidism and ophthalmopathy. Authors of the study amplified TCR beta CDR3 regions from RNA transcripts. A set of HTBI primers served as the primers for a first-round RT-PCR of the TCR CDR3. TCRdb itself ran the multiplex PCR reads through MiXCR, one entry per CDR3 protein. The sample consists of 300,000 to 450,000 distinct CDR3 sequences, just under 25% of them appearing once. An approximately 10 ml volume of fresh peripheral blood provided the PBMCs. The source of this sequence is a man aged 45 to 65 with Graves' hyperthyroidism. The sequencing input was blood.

The CDR3 reads CASSKTGLPYEQYF. The CDR3 nucleotides read TGTGCCAGCTCGAAGACGGGACTGCCGTACGAGCAGTACTTC. The V gene is TRBV12-3 or TRBV12-4, the J gene TRBJ2-7, with D maybe TRBD2 (6 bases). CDR3 length: 14 residues. V lost 8 bases and J 4 bases, leaving 18 bases between the germline ends.